What follows are 18 T cell receptor beta chains derived from one specimen sequenced in a study of CD8+ T cells in alopecia areata. RNA extraction and reverse transcription yielded cDNA as sequencing template. The method was immunoSEQ multiplex PCR; TCRdb's version includes in-frame clones alone and lacks a portion of them. This sample carries 90,000 to 130,000 clones, none of them present only once. The sequenced material came from lesional skin. The receptors shown here come from a C3H/HeJ mouse with alopecia areata. For this strain, the MHC haplotype corresponds to H2-k.

This clone was seen a few times. Germline and genes: mouse. Read data end 4 residues before the CDR3 end; the end is taken from the germline J gene. The rearrangement joins TRBV13-3 to TRBJ2-3; D perhaps matches TRBD2 (7 bases). Trimming pared 2 bases from V and 0 bases from J, leaving 13 bases between. Per germline, CDR1 NNHDY and CDR2 SYVADS. The CDR3 spans 16 residues. CDR3 protein: CASSERGGISAETLYF. Partial CDR3 DNA: TGTGCCAGCAGTGAAAGGGGGGGGATTAGTGCAGAA.

Details on this clone: The germline and genes are mouse ones. The read stops 4 residues short of the end of the CDR3; the missing end is completed from the germline J gene. This chain joins TRBV13-3 and TRBJ2-1, with TRBD2 matching 9 bases. The CDR3 loop spans 15 amino acids. Germline V CDR1 and CDR2: NNHDY, SYVADS. The V and J ends lost 4 bases and 3 bases, in that order; junction bases with no gene match: 5. This CDR3 is CASSPQTGGYAEQFF. The CDR3 bases that were read are TGTGCCAGCAGTCCTCAGACTGGGGGCTATGCT.

There are many counts of this clone. Gene names follow the mouse nomenclature. The read is 4 residues too short to cover the CDR3 end, so that end is filled in from the germline J gene. The chain uses TRBV13-3 and TRBJ2-7; 7 nucleotides line up with TRBD2. The CDR3 has 14 residues. V was pared by 5 bases and J by 0 bases, with 5 bases of the junction left unmatched. Germline V gene lookup returns CDR1 NNHDY and CDR2 SYVADS. CDR3 amino acids: CASSGRGGSYEQYF. The part of the CDR3 DNA that was read is TGTGCCAGCAGCGGTCGGGGGGGCTCCTAT.

Of note for this clone: Mouse gene names and germline throughout. The read terminates 4 residues ahead of where the CDR3 ends, so the germline J gene completes it. This chain links TRBV19 with TRBJ1-4, with D tentatively TRBD1 (6 bases). CDR1 and CDR2 (germline): FNHDT, SITEND (reference sequence). V was cut by 5 bases and J by 0 bases, with 11 bases left in between. This CDR3 spans 15 amino acids. CDR3 DNA (partial): TGTGCCAGCAGCGGGACAAACATTTCCAACGAA. Translating it yields CASSGTNISNE. The entire CDR3 protein is CASSGTNISNERLFF. The entire variable domain, with the rest obtained from reference TRBV19 and TRBJ1-4, is as follows: GGIITQTPKFLIGQEGQKLTLKCQQNFNHDTMYWYRQDSGKGLRLIYYSITENDLQKGDLSEGYDASREKKSSFSLTVTSAQKNEMAVFLCASSGTNISNERLFFGHGTKLSVL.

Note on this clone: The genes are named according to mouse. The read gets to within 4 residues of the CDR3 end, and the germline J gene fills in the rest. The V gene is TRBV13-3, the J gene TRBJ2-7; the D gene is possibly TRBD1 (6 bases). The CDR3 is made up of 14 amino acids. Germline CDR1 NNHDY, CDR2 SYVADS. V lost 4 bases to trimming and J lost 0 bases, with 11 bases between them. The CDR3 is CASSYREGSYEQYF. Incomplete CDR3 DNA: TGTGCCAGCAGTTACAGGGAGGGCTCCTAT.

Remarks on this clone: Genes and germline are mouse. Sequencing ends 4 residues short of the CDR3 end; the germline J gene provides the rest. This chain uses TRBV13-1 with TRBJ2-2; unclear D gene. CDR3 length: 14 residues. V lost 2 bases to trimming and J lost 1 base, with 6 bases between them. Germline values: CDR1 NSHNY, CDR2 SYGAGN. The CDR3 spells CASSDWINTGQLYF. The part of the CDR3 DNA that was read is TGTGCCAGCAGTGACTGGATAAACACCGGG.

As concerns this clone: Germline and genes: mouse. CDR3 amino acids: CASSDAVTGNTEVFF. CDR3 DNA, as far as it was read: TGTGCCAGCAGTGATGCAGTCACAGGGAACACA. The chain combines TRBV13-3 with TRBJ1-1; possible D gene TRBD1, 5 bases. The sequence runs out 4 residues before the end of the CDR3; the remainder is reconstructed from the germline J gene. This CDR3 is built from 15 residues. Germline V CDR1 and CDR2: NNHDY, SYVADS. The V end was cut by 0 bases, the J end by 1 base, with 10 bases between.

As concerns this clone: The genes and germline here are from mouse. The read terminates 4 residues before the CDR3 end, so the remaining end is supplied by the germline J gene. The chain links TRBV16 to TRBJ2-5, with 10 bases lining up with TRBD2. After removal of 7 bases from V and 3 bases from J, the junction contained 7 bases not matched to a gene. Germline loops: CDR1 SGHSA, CDR2 FRNQAP. CDR3 length equals 15 residues. The CDR3 bases that were read are TGTGCAAGCACCCTCGACTGGGGGGATCAAGAC. It is translated as CASTLDWGDQD. Given in full, the CDR3 is CASTLDWGDQDTQYF.

Concerning this clone: Mouse germline and gene names are used. The read ends 4 residues before the CDR3 terminus; that terminus is restored from the germline J gene. V and J are TRBV16 and TRBJ2-1, with D possibly matching TRBD1 (6 bases). Trimming removed 1 base at V and 2 bases at J, with 12 bases between. Germline V gene sequence: CDR1 SGHSA, CDR2 FRNQAP. This CDR3 has 16 residues. CDR3 in amino acids: CASSLAQGMDYAEQFF. The sequenced part of the CDR3 DNA is TGTGCAAGCAGCTTAGCCCAGGGGATGGACTATGCT.

Only a few counts were recorded for this clone. Gene names refer to mouse genes. With the read ending 4 residues before the CDR3 end, the germline J gene is used to fill in that end. The chain carries TRBV16 and TRBJ2-5; 11 bases fit TRBD2. The CDR3 spans 15 residues. The V segment lost 5 bases and the J segment 0 bases; nucleotides outside the gene matches: 1. CDR1 is SGHSA and CDR2 is FRNQAP in the germline V gene. The CDR3 region is CASSRDWGNQDTQYF. CDR3 DNA, as far as it was read: TGTGCAAGCAGCCGGGACTGGGGGAACCAAGAC.

This clone was found a few times. The listed genes are named as in mouse. The CDR3 is cut off 4 residues early in the read; its end comes from the germline J gene. V gene TRBV13-1 combines with J gene TRBJ1-1; D perhaps matches TRBD1 (6 bases). There are 14 residues in the CDR3. Germline V gene data show CDR1 as NSHNY and CDR2 as SYGAGN. Trimming pared 5 bases from V and 0 bases from J, leaving 11 bases between. CDR3 protein: CASRMGGPNTEVFF. The CDR3 DNA, read in part, is TGTGCCAGCAGAATGGGGGGGCCAAACACA.

Details on this clone: The genes are named according to mouse. The read falls 4 residues short of the CDR3 end, and the missing part is taken from the germline J gene. The gene calls are TRBV19 and TRBJ2-3; 8 bases are a match to TRBD2. Unmatched junction bases numbered 4, after V lost 4 bases and J lost 0 bases. The CDR3 has 15 residues. Germline CDR1 is FNHDT and CDR2 is SITEND (reference sequence). The CDR3 DNA, read in part, is TGTGCCAGCAGTCCAGGACTGGGTAGTGCAGAA. It translates to CASSPGLGSAE. The entire CDR3 protein reads CASSPGLGSAETLYF.

In the case of this clone: Mouse gene names apply. The read gets to within 4 residues of the CDR3 end, and the germline J gene fills in the rest. The chain has TRBV13-3 and TRBJ2-1; 11 nucleotides agree with TRBD2. With 5 bases clipped from V and 2 bases from J, the junction kept 3 bases outside the gene matches. CDR1 and CDR2 (germline): NNHDY, SYVADS. This CDR3 region has 15 residues. The CDR3 here is CASSRGLGDYAEQFF. CDR3 DNA, as far as it was read: TGTGCCAGCAGCAGGGGACTGGGGGACTATGCT.

Only a few counts were recorded for this clone. Genes and germline come from the mouse. Sequencing ends 4 residues short of the CDR3 end; the germline J gene provides the rest. V gene TRBV1 combines with J gene TRBJ2-4, with 8 bases fitting TRBD2. The CDR3 has 17 amino acids. The germline gives CDR1 NSQYPW, CDR2 LRSPGD (reference sequence). The CDR3 loop reads CTCSADRGGPSPNTLYF. The CDR3 bases that were read are TGCACCTGCAGTGCAGATCGGGGGGGGCCCTCACCAAAC.

On this clone itself: Any gene name here is a mouse gene name. The read ends 4 residues before the CDR3 terminus; that terminus is restored from the germline J gene. The sample has other DNA sequences that encode this CDR3 too. The chain joins TRBV19 to TRBJ2-1; possibly TRBD2 for D (7 bases). CDR1 FNHDT and CDR2 SITEND come from the germline V gene (reference sequence). This CDR3 comprises 14 residues. This chain's CDR3 is CASSIRGARAEQFF. Incomplete CDR3 DNA: TGTGCCAGCAGTATAAGGGGGGCGCGGGCT. Combining the CDR3 with reference TRBV19 and TRBJ2-1 gives the whole variable domain GGIITQTPKFLIGQEGQKLTLKCQQNFNHDTMYWYRQDSGKGLRLIYYSITENDLQKGDLSEGYDASREKKSSFSLTVTSAQKNEMAVFLCASSIRGARAEQFFGPGTRLTVL.

As regards this clone: Mouse germline and gene names are used. With the read ending 4 residues before the CDR3 end, the germline J gene is used to fill in that end. The rearrangement joins TRBV14 to TRBJ2-7; the match to TRBD2 covers 10 bases. This CDR3 is built from 15 residues. The ends lost 5 bases at V and 0 bases at J; junction bases unmatched: 5. Germline V gives CDR1 SGHDT, CDR2 FRDEAV. CDR3 DNA, as far as it was read: TGTGCCAGCAGCCCCTGGACTGGGGGCTCCTAT. Translated, it gives CASSPWTGGSY. The entire CDR3 sequence reads CASSPWTGGSYEQYF.

Comments on this clone: Mouse gene names apply. The CDR3 end falls 4 residues outside the read, so it is completed with the germline J gene. The chain joins TRBV13-1 to TRBJ1-1; 9 nucleotides match TRBD1. Per the germline V gene, CDR1 is NSHNY and CDR2 is SYGAGN. The CDR3 totals 13 residues. V shed 6 bases, J shed 4 bases, and the junction held 4 bases outside the gene matches. This CDR3 reads CASMDRGGTEVFF. The part of the CDR3 DNA that was read is TGTGCCAGCATGGACAGGGGCGGCACA.

In this sample, this clone turned up a few times. Gene names and germline refer to mouse. The CDR3 end falls 4 residues outside the read, so it is completed with the germline J gene. V is TRBV13-3 and J is TRBJ2-7; TRBD1 might be the D (5 bases). The germline V gene encodes CDR1 NNHDY and CDR2 SYVADS. The CDR3 totals 12 residues. Trimming took 5 bases from V and 3 from J, leaving 9 bases between them. The covered CDR3 bases are TGTGCCAGCAGACAGGCCTTCTAT. It yields the protein CASRQAFY. The whole CDR3 is CASRQAFYEQYF.